These T cell receptor beta chains were read from a single sample in a study of blood T cells in healthy people across ages. Each CDR3 protein gets one entry after TCRdb re-called the 5' RACE reads with MiXCR. The sample lists around 1.5 million distinct CDR3 sequences; 30% to 40% were seen once. Material for sequencing was blood. These TCRs come from a woman aged 30 to 39 in good health. CDR3s include the opening cysteine and the closing phenylalanine or tryptophan. D genes are given only for firm matches. The listing skips clone size in some rows; elsewhere it reads once, few, many or a size class.

d_gene,v_gene,j_gene,abundance,CDR3nt,CDR3aa
TRBD1,TRBV7-2,TRBJ1-1,once,TGTGCCTGCAGTCGGACAGGGGGTGCGGGGACTGAAGCTTTCTTT,CACSRTGGAGTEAFF
.,TRBV5-4,TRBJ2-7,.,TGTGCCAGCAGACGATTCGACAGCAACTACGAGCAGTACTTC,CASRRFDSNYEQYF
.,TRBV29-1,TRBJ2-1,once,TGCAGCGTCCCGGAAATTCTAGTGGGAGCCACCTACAATGAGCAGTTCTTC,CSVPEILVGATYNEQFF
.,TRBV27,TRBJ1-2,few,TGTGCCAGCAGTTCCCAGGGGAAAGGTGGCTACACCTTC,CASSSQGKGGYTF
.,TRBV27,TRBJ1-6,many,TGTGCCAGCAGCCCCTCGACAGTCTTAAATTCACCCCTCCACTTT,CASSPSTVLNSPLHF
TRBD2,TRBV5-6,TRBJ2-1,few,TGTGCCAGCAGCCGCCGGGGGACTAGCGGGGCCAATGAGCAGTTCTTC,CASSRRGTSGANEQFF
TRBD1,TRBV27,TRBJ2-7,once,TGTGCCAGCAGCTCGGGGGTCAAGGACAGGGTCTACGAGCAGTACTTC,CASSSGVKDRVYEQYF
TRBD1,TRBV20-1,TRBJ2-7,.,TGCAGTGCTAGAGTGGACAGGGGGCCTAGTGAGCAGTACTTC,CSARVDRGPSEQYF
.,TRBV7-7,TRBJ2-5,few,TGTGCCAGCAGCCCTGGGGGGAGGACCCAAGAGACCCAGTACTTC,CASSPGGRTQETQYF
TRBD2,TRBV6-2/TRBV6-3,TRBJ2-1,.,TGTGCCAGCCTCAGCGGGGGGGCTGGAAATGGGCAGTTCTTC,CASLSGGAGNGQFF
TRBD2,TRBV15,TRBJ2-7,.,TGTGCCACCAGTGGGACTAGCGGGAGAGAGCAGTACTTC,CATSGTSGREQYF
.,TRBV11-3,TRBJ2-3,.,TGTGCCAGCAGCCCGAGATTGAGTTTTATCACCAGCACAGATACGCAGTATTTT,CASSPRLSFITSTDTQYF
TRBD1,TRBV5-1,TRBJ2-6,few,TGCGCCAGCAGGGGACAGCCAACTCCGAACTCTGGGGCCAACGTCCTGACTTTC,CASRGQPTPNSGANVLTF
.,TRBV20-1,TRBJ2-5,.,TGCAGTGCCATTGGGCTGCGGGGTCAGATGGCCCAGTACTTC,CSAIGLRGQMAQYF
TRBD1,TRBV14,TRBJ1-5,few,TGTGCCAGCAGCCAGCATCACCGGGGGACAGGCCCTTATGGCAATCAGCCCCAGCATTTT,CASSQHHRGTGPYGNQPQHF
.,TRBV20-1,TRBJ2-2,few,TGCAGTGCGGCTAGGATATCGAACACCGGGGAGCTGTTTTTT,CSAARISNTGELFF
.,TRBV20-1,TRBJ2-3,.,TGCAGTGCTAGACCCTCTTTAATTCGGGGAAGCGCAGATACGCAGTATTTT,CSARPSLIRGSADTQYF
TRBD1,TRBV28,TRBJ1-2,.,TGTGCCAGCCTCCCCCTGGGGACAGAATCCGTCTATGGCTACACCTTC,CASLPLGTESVYGYTF
TRBD1,TRBV10-3,TRBJ1-2,few,TGTGCCATCAGTGAATCCGGGACAGGGTCTCCTGGCTACACCTTC,CAISESGTGSPGYTF
TRBD2,TRBV7-2,TRBJ2-1,few,TGTGCCAGCAGCACCGTAGCGGGGGATTCCTACAATGAGCAGTTCTTC,CASSTVAGDSYNEQFF
.,TRBV7-9,TRBJ2-5,.,TGTGCCAGCAGCTTAGCGATAAGGGTCCACGAGACCCAGTACTTC,CASSLAIRVHETQYF
.,TRBV5-1,TRBJ1-2,few,TGCGCCAGCAGCTTGGACGGCCTAGGGGGCTACACCTTC,CASSLDGLGGYTF
.,TRBV9,TRBJ1-2,.,TGTGCCAGCAGCGTATCCGACCCGGGATTGGGTCCACATAATGGCTACACCTTC,CASSVSDPGLGPHNGYTF
TRBD2,TRBV20-1,TRBJ2-1,few,TGCAGTGCTATGGGGACTAGCTCCTACAATGAGCAGTTCTTC,CSAMGTSSYNEQFF
.,TRBV20-1,TRBJ2-5,once,TGTAGTGCTGTGAGTGGGGTGGAGACCCAGTACTTC,CSAVSGVETQYF
.,TRBV5-6,TRBJ2-5,.,TGTGCCAGCAGCTCCCAATTAACCACCACGCAAGAGACCCAGTACTTC,CASSSQLTTTQETQYF
TRBD1,TRBV5-1,TRBJ2-7,.,TGCGCCAGCAGCTTGCTTGACAGGGGACCCTACGAGCAGTACTTC,CASSLLDRGPYEQYF
TRBD2,TRBV19,TRBJ2-1,.,TGTGCCAGTAGTAAGGCGGGAGGATTCAATGAGCAGTTCTTC,CASSKAGGFNEQFF
TRBD2,TRBV20-1,TRBJ2-3,few,TGCAGTGCTAGGCCTCAGCGGGAGGCCTTCCATACGCAGTATTTT,CSARPQREAFHTQYF
.,TRBV9,TRBJ1-6,few,TGTGCCAGCAGCGTAGGGAATTCACCCCTCCACTTT,CASSVGNSPLHF
.,TRBV27,TRBJ2-1,.,TGTGCCAGCAGTTTATTGATATCAGGCGGGATTGGTAATGAGCAGTTCTTC,CASSLLISGGIGNEQFF
.,TRBV6-6,TRBJ2-2,.,TGTGCCAGCAGGGCACCAGTGGGGCCCCCCACCGGGGAGCTGTTTTTT,CASRAPVGPPTGELFF
.,TRBV4-2,TRBJ2-2,few,TGTGCCAGCAGCCCTAGCGTGAACATGAACACCGGGGAGCTGTTTTTT,CASSPSVNMNTGELFF
.,TRBV3-1,TRBJ2-7,.,TGTGCCAGCAGCCGTGACCCAATGTCACGAGTCTACGAGCAGTACTTC,CASSRDPMSRVYEQYF
TRBD1,TRBV29-1,TRBJ1-1,few,TGCAGCGTTGAGACGAATACCAGACAGGGCTTTTGGACTGAAGCTTTCTTT,CSVETNTRQGFWTEAFF
TRBD1,TRBV7-8,TRBJ1-1,.,TGTGCCAGCAGCCCCACGGCCCTCAGGGGGCCCACTGAAGCTTTCTTT,CASSPTALRGPTEAFF
.,TRBV29-1,TRBJ2-2,few,TGCAGCGTTGTCGGAGTCAGCACCGGGGAGCTGTTTTTT,CSVVGVSTGELFF
TRBD2,TRBV11-2,TRBJ2-1,.,TGTGCCAGCAGCCCGGGACTAGCCGCCGTCTATGAGCAGTTCTTC,CASSPGLAAVYEQFF
.,TRBV5-1,TRBJ2-1,many,TGCGCCAGCAGCGGCACGGGGCACAATGAGCAGTTCTTC,CASSGTGHNEQFF
.,TRBV29-1,TRBJ2-7,many,TGCAGCGTTGGTGACAGTACCTACGAGCAGTACTTC,CSVGDSTYEQYF
TRBD1,TRBV14,TRBJ2-6,.,TGTGCCAGCAGCCAAGTTAGGGGGCAATACGGGGCCAACGTCCTAACTTTC,CASSQVRGQYGANVLTF
TRBD2,TRBV4-2,TRBJ2-2,.,TGTGCCAGCAGTTTCAGTCCCGCGGGAGGGCCCTCCGGGGAGCTGTTTTTT,CASSFSPAGGPSGELFF
TRBD1,TRBV7-2,TRBJ2-4,few,TGTGCCAGCAGCTCAGAACCGGGACAGCCGAACATTCAGTACTTC,CASSSEPGQPNIQYF
TRBD2,TRBV13,TRBJ2-2,.,TGTGCCAGCAGCCTCGGAGATGCCGGCAGGACTAGCTTTCCCGGGGAGCTGTTTTTT,CASSLGDAGRTSFPGELFF
.,TRBV5-1,TRBJ1-4,once,TGCGCCCCAATCGCGGGGGCGGGAGAAAAACTGTTTTTT,CAPIAGAGEKLFF
.,TRBV7-9,TRBJ2-1,.,TGTGCCAGCAGTTCATTTTCGGGGGGCAGCTCCTACAATGAGCAGTTCTTC,CASSSFSGGSSYNEQFF
.,TRBV6-2/TRBV6-3,TRBJ2-1,few,TGTGCCAGCAGTTACCAGGACTCTGCAGATGAGCAGTTCTTC,CASSYQDSADEQFF
.,TRBV28,TRBJ2-1,few,TGTGCCAGCAGTTTAAAGGGCCTTGAAAGCTCCTACAATGAGCAGTTCTTC,CASSLKGLESSYNEQFF
.,TRBV5-1,TRBJ1-1,.,TGCGCCAGCAGCTTGGTACGGGACTGGCCTGAAGCTTTCTTT,CASSLVRDWPEAFF
.,TRBV6-2/TRBV6-3,TRBJ2-1,.,TGTGCCACCGAAGATGTAGGGCTCAATGAGCAGTTCTTC,CATEDVGLNEQFF
.,TRBV27,TRBJ2-3,.,TGTGCCAGCAGCCGGGGTAGCGTCAGCACAGATACGCAGTATTTT,CASSRGSVSTDTQYF
TRBD2,TRBV7-9,TRBJ2-1,.,TGTGCCAGCAGCCACCTGGACAGTCCCGGGACTAGCGGGAGTACGTCCTACAATGAGCAGTTCTTC,CASSHLDSPGTSGSTSYNEQFF
.,TRBV28,TRBJ2-7,many,TGTGCCAGCAGTAGAACCGATCCCTACGAGCAGTACTTC,CASSRTDPYEQYF
.,TRBV25-1,TRBJ1-1,few,TGTGCCAGCAGTGAATATTGGGGCTCTGAAGCTTTCTTT,CASSEYWGSEAFF
TRBD1,TRBV2,TRBJ1-2,.,TGTGCCAGCAGCCAAGAGGGTGTGCCAGGGGGCAAGTATGGCTACACCTTC,CASSQEGVPGGKYGYTF
.,TRBV7-2,TRBJ1-5,.,TGTGCCAGCAGCTTAGTCGGGGCAGGGCAGCCCCAGCATTTT,CASSLVGAGQPQHF
TRBD1,TRBV20-1,TRBJ2-7,.,TGCAGTGCCCCCGGGACAGGGGTGGCCTACTCCTACGAGCAGTACTTC,CSAPGTGVAYSYEQYF